The clone carrying this T cell receptor beta chain has more than one count but fewer than ten. As yet, its antigen is unknown. This record belongs to a study of cytomegalovirus exposure and HLA in healthy donors. Study results and caveats: Accurate HLA-A and HLA-B prediction from TCR beta sequences was reported for most subjects.

PCR was performed using 60 Vbeta and 13 Jbeta primers. TCRdb's table, derived via immunoSEQ multiplex PCR, lists solely in-frame clones and lacks some. The sample holds under 200,000 clones; approximately 85% are singletons and the top ten take 2.3%. Germline CDR1 is MGHRA and CDR2 is YSYEKL. There are 16 residues in the CDR3. The V gene lost 2 bases and the J gene lost 0 bases, with 11 bases spanning the gap. The V gene is TRBV4-1, the J gene TRBJ2-1, with D maybe TRBD2 (5 bases). Sequencing used PBMCs. The clonotype comes from a woman in her 50s in good health and CMV-seronegative. CDR3 sequence reads: CASSQSASGSYNEQFF. CDR3 DNA: TGCGCCAGCAGCCAATCGGCGAGCGGCTCCTACAATGAGCAGTTCTTC.